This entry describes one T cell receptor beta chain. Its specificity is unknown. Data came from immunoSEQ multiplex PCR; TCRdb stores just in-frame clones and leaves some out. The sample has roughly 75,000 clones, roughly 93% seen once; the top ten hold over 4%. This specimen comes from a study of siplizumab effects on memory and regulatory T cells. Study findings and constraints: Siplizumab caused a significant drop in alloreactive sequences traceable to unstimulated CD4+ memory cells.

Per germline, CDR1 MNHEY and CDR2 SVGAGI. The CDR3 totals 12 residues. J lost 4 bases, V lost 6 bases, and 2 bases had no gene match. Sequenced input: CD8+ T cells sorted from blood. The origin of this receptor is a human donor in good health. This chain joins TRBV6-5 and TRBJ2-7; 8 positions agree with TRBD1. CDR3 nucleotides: TGTGCCAGCAGAGACAGGGGTTACGAGCAGTACTTC. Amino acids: CASRDRGYEQYF.